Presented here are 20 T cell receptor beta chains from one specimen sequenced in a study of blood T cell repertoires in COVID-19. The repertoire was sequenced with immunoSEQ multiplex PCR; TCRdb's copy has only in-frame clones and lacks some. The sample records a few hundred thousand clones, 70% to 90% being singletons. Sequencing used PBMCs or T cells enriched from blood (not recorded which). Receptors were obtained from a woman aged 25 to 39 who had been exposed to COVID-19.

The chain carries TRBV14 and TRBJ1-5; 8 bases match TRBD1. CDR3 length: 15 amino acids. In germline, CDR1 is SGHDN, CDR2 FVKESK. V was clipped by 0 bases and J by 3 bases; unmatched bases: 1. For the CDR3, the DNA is TGTGCCAGCAGCCAAGACAGGGGGCACAATCAGCCCCAGCATTTT. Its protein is CASSQDRGHNQPQHF.

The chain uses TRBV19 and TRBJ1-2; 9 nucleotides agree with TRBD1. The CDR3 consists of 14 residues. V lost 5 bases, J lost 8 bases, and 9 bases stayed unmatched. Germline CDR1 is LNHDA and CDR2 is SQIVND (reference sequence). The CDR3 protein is CASSSGQGIAGYTF. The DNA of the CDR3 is TGTGCCAGTAGTTCTGGACAGGGGATTGCGGGCTACACCTTC.

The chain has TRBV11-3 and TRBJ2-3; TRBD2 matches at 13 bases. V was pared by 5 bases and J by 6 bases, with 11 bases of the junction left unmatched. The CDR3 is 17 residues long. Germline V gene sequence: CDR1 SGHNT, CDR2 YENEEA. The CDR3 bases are TGTGCCAGCAGCAAAATCACTAGCGGGGGGGGTTGGGATACGCAGTATTTT. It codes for CASSKITSGGGWDTQYF.

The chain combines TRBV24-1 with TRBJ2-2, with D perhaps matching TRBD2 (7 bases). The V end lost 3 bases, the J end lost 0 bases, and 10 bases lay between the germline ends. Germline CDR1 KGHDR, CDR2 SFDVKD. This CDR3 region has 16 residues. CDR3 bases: TGTGCCACCAGTGATCTGGGGGGGCCGAACACCGGGGAGCTGTTTTTT. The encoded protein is CATSDLGGPNTGELFF.

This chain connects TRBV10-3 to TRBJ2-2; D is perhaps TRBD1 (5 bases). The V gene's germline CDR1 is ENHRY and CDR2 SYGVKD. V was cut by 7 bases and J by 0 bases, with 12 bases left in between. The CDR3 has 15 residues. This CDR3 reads CAIKLGAANTGELFF. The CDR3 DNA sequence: TGTGCCATCAAGTTAGGGGCAGCGAACACCGGGGAGCTGTTTTTT.

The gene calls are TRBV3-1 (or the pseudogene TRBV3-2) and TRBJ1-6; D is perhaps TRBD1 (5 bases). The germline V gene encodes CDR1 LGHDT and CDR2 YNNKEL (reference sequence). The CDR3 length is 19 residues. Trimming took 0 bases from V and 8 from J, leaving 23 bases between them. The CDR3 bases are TGTGCCAGCAGCCAAGAGGAAGGTGAGGTTACAGGCGGCCATTCACCCCTCCACTTT. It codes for CASSQEEGEVTGGHSPLHF.

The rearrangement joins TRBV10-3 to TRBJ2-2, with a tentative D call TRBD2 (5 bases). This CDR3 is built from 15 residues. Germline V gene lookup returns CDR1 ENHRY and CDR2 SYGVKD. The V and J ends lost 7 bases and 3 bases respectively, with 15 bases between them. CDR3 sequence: CAITRGGPDTGELFF. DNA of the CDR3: TGTGCCATCACCCGTGGAGGACCCGACACCGGGGAGCTGTTTTTT.

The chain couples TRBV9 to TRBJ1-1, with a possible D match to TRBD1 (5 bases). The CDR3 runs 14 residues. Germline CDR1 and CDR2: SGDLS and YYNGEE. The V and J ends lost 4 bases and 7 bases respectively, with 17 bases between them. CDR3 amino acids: CASSPRGRGDEAFF. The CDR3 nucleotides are TGTGCCAGCAGCCCCCGGGGGAGGGGTGATGAAGCTTTCTTT.

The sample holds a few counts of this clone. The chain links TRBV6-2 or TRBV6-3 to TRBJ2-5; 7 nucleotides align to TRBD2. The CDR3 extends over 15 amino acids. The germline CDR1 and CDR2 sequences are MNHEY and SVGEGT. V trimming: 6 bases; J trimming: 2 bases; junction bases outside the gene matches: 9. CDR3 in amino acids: CASSPLGGRQETQYF. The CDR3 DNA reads TGTGCCAGCAGCCCACTGGGGGGGAGACAAGAGACCCAGTACTTC.

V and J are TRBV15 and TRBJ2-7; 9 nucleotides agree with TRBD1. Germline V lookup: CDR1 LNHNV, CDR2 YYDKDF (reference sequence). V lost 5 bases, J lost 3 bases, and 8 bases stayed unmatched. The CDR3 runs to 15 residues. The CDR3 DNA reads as TGTGCCACCAGCCGAGGGACAGGGAGTATCTACGAGCAGTACTTC. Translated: CATSRGTGSIYEQYF.

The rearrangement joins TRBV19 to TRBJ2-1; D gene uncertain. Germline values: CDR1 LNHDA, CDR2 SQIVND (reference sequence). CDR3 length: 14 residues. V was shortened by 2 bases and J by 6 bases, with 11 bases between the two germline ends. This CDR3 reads CASSIPTWSNEQFF. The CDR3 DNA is TGTGCCAGTAGTATACCGACATGGTCCAATGAGCAGTTCTTC.

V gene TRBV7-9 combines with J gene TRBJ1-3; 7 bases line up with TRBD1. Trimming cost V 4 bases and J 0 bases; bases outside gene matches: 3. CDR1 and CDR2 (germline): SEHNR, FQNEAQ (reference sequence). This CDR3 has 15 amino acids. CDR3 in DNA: TGTGCCAGCAGCTCACAGGGGCTCTCTGGAAACACCATATATTTT. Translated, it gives CASSSQGLSGNTIYF.

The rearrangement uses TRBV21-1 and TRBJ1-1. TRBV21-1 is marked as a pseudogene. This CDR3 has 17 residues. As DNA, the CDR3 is TGTGCCAGCAGCAAAGAGCGGGGGATAGGCGAAAACACTGAAGCTTTCTTT. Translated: CASSKERGIGENTEAFF.

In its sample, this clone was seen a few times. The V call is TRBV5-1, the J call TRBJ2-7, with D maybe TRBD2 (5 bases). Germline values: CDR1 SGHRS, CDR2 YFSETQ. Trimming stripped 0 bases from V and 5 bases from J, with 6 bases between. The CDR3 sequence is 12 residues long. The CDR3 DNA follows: TGCGCCAGCAGCTTGGCCGGGAACGAGCAGTACTTC. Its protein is CASSLAGNEQYF.

The CDR3 reads CASSIQGDTEAFF. DNA for the CDR3: TGTGCCAGCAGCATCCAAGGGGACACTGAAGCTTTCTTT. This chain links TRBV11-3 with TRBJ1-1; possibly TRBD1 for D (5 bases). This CDR3 is 13 amino acids long. The V and J ends lost 5 bases and 3 bases respectively, with 10 bases between them. Germline V lookup: CDR1 SGHNT, CDR2 YENEEA.

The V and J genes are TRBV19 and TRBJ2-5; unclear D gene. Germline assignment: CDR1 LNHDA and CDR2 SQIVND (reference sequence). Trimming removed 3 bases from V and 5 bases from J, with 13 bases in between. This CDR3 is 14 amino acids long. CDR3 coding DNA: TGTGCCAGTAGTATGGTATTTCGGTCGGAGACCCAGTACTTC. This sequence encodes CASSMVFRSETQYF. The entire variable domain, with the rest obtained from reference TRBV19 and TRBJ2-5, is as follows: DGGITQSPKYLFRKEGQNVTLSCEQNLNHDAMYWYRQDPGQGLRLIYYSQIVNDFQKGDIAEGYSVSREKKESFPLTVTSAQKNPTAFYLCASSMVFRSETQYFGPGTRLLVL.

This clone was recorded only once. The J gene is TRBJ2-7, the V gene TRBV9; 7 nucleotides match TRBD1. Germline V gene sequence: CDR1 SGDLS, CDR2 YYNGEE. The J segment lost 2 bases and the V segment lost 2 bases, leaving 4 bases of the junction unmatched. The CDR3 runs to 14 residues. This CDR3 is CASSVRDRTYEQYF. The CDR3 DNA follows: TGTGCCAGCAGCGTCCGGGACAGAACCTACGAGCAGTACTTC.

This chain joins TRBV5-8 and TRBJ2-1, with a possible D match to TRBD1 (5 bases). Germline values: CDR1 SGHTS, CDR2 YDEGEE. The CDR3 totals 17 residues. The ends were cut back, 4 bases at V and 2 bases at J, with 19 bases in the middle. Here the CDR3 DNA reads TGTGCCAGCAGCGTCCCTTGGGGCAGTTCGACCTACAATGAGCAGTTCTTC. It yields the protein CASSVPWGSSTYNEQFF.

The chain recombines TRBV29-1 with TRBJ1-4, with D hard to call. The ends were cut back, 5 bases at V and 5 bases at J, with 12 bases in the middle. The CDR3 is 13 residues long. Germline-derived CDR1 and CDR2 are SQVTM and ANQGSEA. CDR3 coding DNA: TGCAGCGTTCTACCGGGTCTGAATGAAAAACTGTTTTTT. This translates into CSVLPGLNEKLFF. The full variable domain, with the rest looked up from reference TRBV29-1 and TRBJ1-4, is SAVISQKPSRDICQRGTSLTIQCQVDSQVTMMFWYRQQPGQSLTLIATANQGSEATYESGFVIDKFPISRPNLTFSTLTVSNMSPEDSSIYLCSVLPGLNEKLFFGSGTQLSVL.

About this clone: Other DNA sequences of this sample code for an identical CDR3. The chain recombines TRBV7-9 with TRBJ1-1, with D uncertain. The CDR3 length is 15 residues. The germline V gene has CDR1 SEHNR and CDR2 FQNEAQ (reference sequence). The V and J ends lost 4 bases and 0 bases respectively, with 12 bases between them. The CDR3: CASSSSRGMNTEAFF. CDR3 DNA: TGTGCCAGCAGCTCTAGCCGGGGAATGAACACTGAAGCTTTCTTT.